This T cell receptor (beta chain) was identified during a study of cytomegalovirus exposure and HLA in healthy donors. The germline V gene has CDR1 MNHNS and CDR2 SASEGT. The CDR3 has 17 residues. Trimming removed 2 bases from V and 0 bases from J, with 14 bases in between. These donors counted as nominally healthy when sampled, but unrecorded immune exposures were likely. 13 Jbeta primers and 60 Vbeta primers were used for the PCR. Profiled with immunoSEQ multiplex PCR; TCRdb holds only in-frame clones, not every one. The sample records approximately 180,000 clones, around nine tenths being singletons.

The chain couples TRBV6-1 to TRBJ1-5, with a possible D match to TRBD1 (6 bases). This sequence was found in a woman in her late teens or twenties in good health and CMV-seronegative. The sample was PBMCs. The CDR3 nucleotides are TGTGCCAGCAGTGAAAGGCCCCAGGGGTATAGCAATCAGCCCCAGCATTTT. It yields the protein CASSERPQGYSNQPQHF.